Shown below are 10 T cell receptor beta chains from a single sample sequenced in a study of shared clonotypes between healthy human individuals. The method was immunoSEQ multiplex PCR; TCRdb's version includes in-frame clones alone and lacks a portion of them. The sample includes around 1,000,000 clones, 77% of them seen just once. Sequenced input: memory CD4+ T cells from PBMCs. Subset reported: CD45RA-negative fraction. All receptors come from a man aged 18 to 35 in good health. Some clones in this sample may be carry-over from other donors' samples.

CDR3: CASGPSAGSTEQYF. For the CDR3, the DNA is TGCGCCAGCGGCCCTTCAGCGGGATCGACCGAGCAGTACTTC. The J gene is TRBJ2-7, the V gene TRBV5-1, with 7 bases lining up with TRBD2. Germline V gene data show CDR1 as SGHRS and CDR2 as YFSETQ. With V trimmed by 7 bases and J by 6 bases, 13 bases remained unmatched. CDR3 length: 14 amino acids.

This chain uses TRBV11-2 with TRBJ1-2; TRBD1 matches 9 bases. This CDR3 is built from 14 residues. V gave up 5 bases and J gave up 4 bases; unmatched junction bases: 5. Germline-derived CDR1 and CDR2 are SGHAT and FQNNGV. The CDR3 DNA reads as TGTGCCAGCAGCCCAACGACAGGGGGCTATGGCTACACCTTC. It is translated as CASSPTTGGYGYTF.

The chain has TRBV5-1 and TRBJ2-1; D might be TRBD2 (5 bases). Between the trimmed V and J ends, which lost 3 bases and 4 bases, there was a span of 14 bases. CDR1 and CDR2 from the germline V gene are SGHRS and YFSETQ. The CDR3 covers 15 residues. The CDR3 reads CASSSEAAQYNEQFF. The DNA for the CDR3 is TGCGCCAGCAGCTCGGAGGCAGCCCAGTACAATGAGCAGTTCTTC.

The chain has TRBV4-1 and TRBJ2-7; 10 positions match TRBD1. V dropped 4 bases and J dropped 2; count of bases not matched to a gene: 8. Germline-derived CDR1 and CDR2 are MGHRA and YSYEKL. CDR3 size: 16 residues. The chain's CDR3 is CASSRIGQGGPYEQYF. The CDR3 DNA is TGCGCCAGCAGCCGGATCGGACAGGGGGGTCCCTACGAGCAGTACTTC.

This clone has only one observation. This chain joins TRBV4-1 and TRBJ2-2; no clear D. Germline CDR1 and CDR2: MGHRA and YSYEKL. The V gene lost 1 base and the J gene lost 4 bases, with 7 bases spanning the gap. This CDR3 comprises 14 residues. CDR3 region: CASSQVVGTGELFF. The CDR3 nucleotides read TGCGCCAGCAGCCAAGTGGTTGGCACCGGGGAGCTGTTTTTT.

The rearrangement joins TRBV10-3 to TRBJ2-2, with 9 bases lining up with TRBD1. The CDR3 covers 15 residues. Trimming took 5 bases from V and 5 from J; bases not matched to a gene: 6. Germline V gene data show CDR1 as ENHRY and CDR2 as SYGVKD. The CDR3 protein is CAISLGTGSTGELFF. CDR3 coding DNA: TGTGCCATCAGTCTCGGGACAGGGTCGACCGGGGAGCTGTTTTTT.

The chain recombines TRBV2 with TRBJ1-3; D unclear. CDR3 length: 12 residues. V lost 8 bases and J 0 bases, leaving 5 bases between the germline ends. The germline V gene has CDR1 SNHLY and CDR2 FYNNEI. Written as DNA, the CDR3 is TGTGCCAGCGGCATCTCTGGAAACACCATATATTTT. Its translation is CASGISGNTIYF.

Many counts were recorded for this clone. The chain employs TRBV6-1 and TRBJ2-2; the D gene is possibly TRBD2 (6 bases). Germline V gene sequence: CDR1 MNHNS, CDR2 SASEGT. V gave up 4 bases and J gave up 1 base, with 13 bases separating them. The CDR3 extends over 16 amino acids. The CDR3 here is CASSAGVLKNTGELFF. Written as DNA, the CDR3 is TGTGCCAGCAGTGCGGGGGTATTAAAGAACACCGGGGAGCTGTTTTTT.

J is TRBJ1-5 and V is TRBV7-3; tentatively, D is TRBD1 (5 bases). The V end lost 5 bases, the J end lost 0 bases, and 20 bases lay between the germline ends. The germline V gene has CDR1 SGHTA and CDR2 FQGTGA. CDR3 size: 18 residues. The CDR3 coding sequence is TGTGCCAGCAGCCATTCCTCCTCGACAGTACCTAGCAATCAGCCCCAGCATTTT. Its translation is CASSHSSSTVPSNQPQHF. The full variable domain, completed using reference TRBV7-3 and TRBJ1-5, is GAGVSQTPSNKVTEKGKYVELRCDPISGHTALYWYRQSLGQGPEFLIYFQGTGAADDSGLPNDRFFAVRPEGSVSTLKIQRTERGDSAVYLCASSHSSSTVPSNQPQHFGDGTRLSIL.

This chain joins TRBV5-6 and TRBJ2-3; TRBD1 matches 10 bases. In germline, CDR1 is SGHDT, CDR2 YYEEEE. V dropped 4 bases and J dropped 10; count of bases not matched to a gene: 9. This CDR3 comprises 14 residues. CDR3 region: CASSRRDRGIAQYF. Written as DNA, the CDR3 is TGTGCCAGCAGCAGAAGGGACAGGGGCATCGCGCAGTATTTT.